This T cell receptor beta chain stems from a study of T cells after posttransplantation cyclophosphamide. Study conclusions and caveats: Tissue-infiltrating T cells from skin or gut overlapped little with blood T cells. Later blood repertoires were often dominated by clones from the donor CD8+ memory compartment. Recipient CMV seropositivity and CMV reactivation strongly tracked TRB clonality.

Some clones are missing from TCRdb's copy, which holds only in-frame ones; the method was immunoSEQ multiplex PCR. Of over 4,000 clones listed, roughly 75% were seen once; the top ten hold more than 30%. Remarks on this clone: As yet, its antigen is unknown.

Per germline, CDR1 MNHEY and CDR2 SVGAGI. With 4 bases removed from V and 4 bases from J, the gap between germline ends came to 12 bases. This CDR3 has 14 residues. Treatment was busulfan-fludarabine conditioning, a marrow graft, and cyclophosphamide on days +3 and +4. The source is a male patient between 60 and 69 years old who received an allogeneic stem cell transplant from an unrelated donor, was CMV-positive, and had no GVHD. These T cells may partly come from the graft donor. Sequenced material: PBMCs, taken after allogeneic stem cell transplant with posttransplant cyclophosphamide. The chain couples TRBV6-5 to TRBJ2-3; maybe TRBD2 (6 bases). This CDR3 reads CASSSPGLSDTQYF. CDR3 in DNA: TGTGCCAGCAGTTCGCCGGGACTTTCAGATACGCAGTATTTT.